This TCR beta chain was obtained from a study of human T cells and chemical hapten exposure. TCRdb re-analysed the RACE reads in MiXCR, keeping a single row per CDR3 protein. Seen here are 95,000 to 150,000 distinct CDR3 sequences, roughly 13% observed once, and the top ten hold approximately 3%. Study-wide points: The number of TCRs over 1 in 1000 frequency stayed unchanged after DPC. Since the donors had alopecia, their immune response may not be the same as that of healthy people.

The CDR3 sequence is 18 residues long. Germline CDR1 KGHSH, CDR2 LQKENI. V was cut by 3 bases and J by 0 bases, with 15 bases left in between. Noted time point: pre-sensitization, week 0. Stated treatment: therapeutic diphenylcyclopropenone sensitization with weekly scalp DPC. Alopecia patients deemed DPC-suitable, aged 18 to 70, excluding pregnancy. Unseparated into fractions, whole blood served as the source from which total RNA was extracted. Comments on this clonotype: The antigen is not known.

The source of this sequence is a woman aged 18-29 years with alopecia areata. Some clones in this sample may be carry-over from other donors' samples. This specimen was whole blood, taken in connection with sensitization to the hapten diphenylcyclopropenone (DPC). This rearrangement joins TRBV18 to TRBJ1-6; D gene uncertain. The CDR3 region is CASSPVKGRGSYNSPLHF. CDR3 in DNA: TGTGCCAGCTCACCTGTGAAGGGTAGAGGCTCCTATAATTCACCCCTCCACTTT.